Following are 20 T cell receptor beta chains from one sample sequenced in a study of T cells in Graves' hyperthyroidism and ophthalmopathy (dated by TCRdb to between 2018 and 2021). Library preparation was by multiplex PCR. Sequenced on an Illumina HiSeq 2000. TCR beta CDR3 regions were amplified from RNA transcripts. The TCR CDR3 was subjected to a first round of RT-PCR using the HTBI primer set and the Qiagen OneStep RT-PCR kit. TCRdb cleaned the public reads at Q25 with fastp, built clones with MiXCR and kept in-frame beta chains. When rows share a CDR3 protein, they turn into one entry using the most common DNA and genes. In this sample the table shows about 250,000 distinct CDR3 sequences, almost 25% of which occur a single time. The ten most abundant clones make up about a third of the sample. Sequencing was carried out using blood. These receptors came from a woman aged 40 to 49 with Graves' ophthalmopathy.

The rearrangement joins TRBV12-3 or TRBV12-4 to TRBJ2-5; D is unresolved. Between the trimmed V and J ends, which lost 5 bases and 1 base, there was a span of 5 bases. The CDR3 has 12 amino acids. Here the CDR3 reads CASSASQETQYF. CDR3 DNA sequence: TGTGCCAGCAGTGCGAGCCAAGAGACCCAGTACTTC.

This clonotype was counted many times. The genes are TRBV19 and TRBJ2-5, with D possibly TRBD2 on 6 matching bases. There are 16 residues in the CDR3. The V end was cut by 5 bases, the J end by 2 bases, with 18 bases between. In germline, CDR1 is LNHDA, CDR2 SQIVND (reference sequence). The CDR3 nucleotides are TGTGCCAGTAGTCCCGCGGGGCTCCCGTTACAAGAGACCCAGTACTTC. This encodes CASSPAGLPLQETQYF. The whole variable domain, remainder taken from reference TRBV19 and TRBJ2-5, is DGGITQSPKYLFRKEGQNVTLSCEQNLNHDAMYWYRQDPGQGLRLIYYSQIVNDFQKGDIAEGYSVSREKKESFPLTVTSAQKNPTAFYLCASSPAGLPLQETQYFGPGTRLLVL.

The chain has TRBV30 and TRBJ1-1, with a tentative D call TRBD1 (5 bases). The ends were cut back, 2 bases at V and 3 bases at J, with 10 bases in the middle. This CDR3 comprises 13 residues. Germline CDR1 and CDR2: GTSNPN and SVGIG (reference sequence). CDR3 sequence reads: CAWSKDSHTEAFF. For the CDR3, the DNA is TGTGCCTGGAGTAAAGACAGTCACACTGAAGCTTTCTTT.

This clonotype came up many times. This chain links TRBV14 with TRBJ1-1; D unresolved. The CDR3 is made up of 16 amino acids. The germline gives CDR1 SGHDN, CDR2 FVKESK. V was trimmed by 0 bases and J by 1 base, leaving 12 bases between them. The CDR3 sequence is CASSQEVYSPNTEAFF. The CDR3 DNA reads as TGTGCCAGCAGCCAAGAAGTTTACAGCCCGAACACTGAAGCTTTCTTT.

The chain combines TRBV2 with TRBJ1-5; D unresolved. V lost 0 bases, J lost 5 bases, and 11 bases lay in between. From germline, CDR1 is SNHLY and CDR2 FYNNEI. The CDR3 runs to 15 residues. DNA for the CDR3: TGTGCCAGCAGTGAAGCGCCTGGAGCAGATCAGCCCCAGCATTTT. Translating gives CASSEAPGADQPQHF.

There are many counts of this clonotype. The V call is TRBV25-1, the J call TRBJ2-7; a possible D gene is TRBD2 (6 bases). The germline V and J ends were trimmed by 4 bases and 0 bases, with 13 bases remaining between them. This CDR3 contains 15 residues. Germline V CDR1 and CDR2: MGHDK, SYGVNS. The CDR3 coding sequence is TGTGCCAGCAGTGGAGACGGGAGTCTCTCCTACGAGCAGTACTTC. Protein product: CASSGDGSLSYEQYF.

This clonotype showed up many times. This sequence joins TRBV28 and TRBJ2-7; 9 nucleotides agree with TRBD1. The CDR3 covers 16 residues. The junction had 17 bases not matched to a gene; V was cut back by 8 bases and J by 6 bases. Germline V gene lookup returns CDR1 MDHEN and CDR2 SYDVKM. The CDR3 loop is CASRRTGAVFSPEQYF. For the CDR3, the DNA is TGTGCCAGCCGGCGGACAGGGGCCGTCTTCAGCCCCGAGCAGTACTTC. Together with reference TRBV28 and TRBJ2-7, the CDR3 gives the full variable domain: DVKVTQSSRYLVKRTGEKVFLECVQDMDHENMFWYRQDPGLGLRLIYFSYDVKMKEKGDIPEGYSVSREKKERFSLILESASTNQTSMYLCASRRTGAVFSPEQYFGPGTRLTVT.

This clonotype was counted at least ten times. In DNA form, the CDR3 reads TGTGCCAGCAGCTTAAACACGGGAAGGGGCTACACCTTC. Translating it yields CASSLNTGRGYTF. This rearrangement joins TRBV7-3 to TRBJ1-2; the D is unclear. The CDR3 is 13 amino acids. The germline V gene encodes CDR1 SGHTA and CDR2 FQGTGA. V lost 1 base and J 8 bases, leaving 11 bases between the germline ends.

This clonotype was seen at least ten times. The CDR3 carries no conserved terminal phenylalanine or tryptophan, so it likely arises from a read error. The CDR3 DNA is TGTGCCAGCAGTTACTCCTTGGACATTCTCGCTATGGTAGAGCAGTACTCC. It encodes CASSYSLDILAMVEQYS. The chain links TRBV6-2 or TRBV6-3 to TRBJ2-7, with D possibly being TRBD1 (5 bases). Germline-derived CDR1 and CDR2 are MNHEY and SVGEGT. The CDR3 totals 17 residues. V dropped 0 bases and J dropped 7 bases, with 22 bases sitting between them.

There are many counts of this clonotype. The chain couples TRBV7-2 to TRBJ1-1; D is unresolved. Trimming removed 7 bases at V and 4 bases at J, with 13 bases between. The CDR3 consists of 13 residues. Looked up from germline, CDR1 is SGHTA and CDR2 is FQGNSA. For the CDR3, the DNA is TGTGCCAGCACGATCGGGCCCCTCACTGAAGCTTTCTTT. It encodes CASTIGPLTEAFF.

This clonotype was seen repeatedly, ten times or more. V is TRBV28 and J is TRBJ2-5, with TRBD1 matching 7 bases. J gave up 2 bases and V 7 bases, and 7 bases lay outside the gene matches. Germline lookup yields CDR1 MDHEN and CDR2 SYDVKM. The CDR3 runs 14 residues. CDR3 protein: CASTLRGQQETQYF. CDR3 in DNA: TGTGCCAGCACTCTTAGGGGACAGCAAGAGACCCAGTACTTC.

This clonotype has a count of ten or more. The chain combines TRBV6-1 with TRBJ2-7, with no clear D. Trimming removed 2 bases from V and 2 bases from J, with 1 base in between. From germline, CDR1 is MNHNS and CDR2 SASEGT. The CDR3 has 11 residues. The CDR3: CASSEPYEQYF. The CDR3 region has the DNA TGTGCCAGCAGTGAACCCTACGAGCAGTACTTC.

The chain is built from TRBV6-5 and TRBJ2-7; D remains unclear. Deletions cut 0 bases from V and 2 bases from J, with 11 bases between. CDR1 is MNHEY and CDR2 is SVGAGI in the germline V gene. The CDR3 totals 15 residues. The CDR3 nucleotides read TGTGCCAGCAGTTACTCGAGTCCCAGGACCTACGAGCAGTACTTC. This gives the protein CASSYSSPRTYEQYF.

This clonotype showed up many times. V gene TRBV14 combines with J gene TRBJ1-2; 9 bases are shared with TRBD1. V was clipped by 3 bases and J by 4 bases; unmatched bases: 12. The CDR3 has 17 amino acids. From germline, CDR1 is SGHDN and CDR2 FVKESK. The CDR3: CASSQGQGGQWIYGYTF. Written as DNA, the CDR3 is TGTGCCAGCAGCCAGGGACAGGGCGGCCAATGGATCTATGGCTACACCTTC. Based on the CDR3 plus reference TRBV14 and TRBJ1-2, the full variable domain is EAGVTQFPSHSVIEKGQTVTLRCDPISGHDNLYWYRRVMGKEIKFLLHFVKESKQDESGMPNNRFLAERTGGTYSTLKVQPAELEDSGVYFCASSQGQGGQWIYGYTFGSGTRLTVV.

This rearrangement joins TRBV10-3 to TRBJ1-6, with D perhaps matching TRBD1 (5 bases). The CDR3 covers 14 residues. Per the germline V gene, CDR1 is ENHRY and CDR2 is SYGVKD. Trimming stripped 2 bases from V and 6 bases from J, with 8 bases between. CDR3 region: CAISEEGPNSPLHF. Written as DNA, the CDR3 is TGTGCCATCAGTGAGGAGGGACCTAATTCACCCCTCCACTTT.

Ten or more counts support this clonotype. The CDR3 DNA is TGTGCCAGCAGCTTAGTCCCCGGGACAGGGCCGGGCACTGAAGCTTTCTTT. It encodes CASSLVPGTGPGTEAFF. The chain employs TRBV7-9 and TRBJ1-1; 9 positions match TRBD1. The CDR3 extends over 17 amino acids. With 1 base clipped from V and 4 bases from J, the junction kept 10 bases outside the gene matches. The germline CDR1 and CDR2 sequences are SEHNR and FQNEAQ (reference sequence).

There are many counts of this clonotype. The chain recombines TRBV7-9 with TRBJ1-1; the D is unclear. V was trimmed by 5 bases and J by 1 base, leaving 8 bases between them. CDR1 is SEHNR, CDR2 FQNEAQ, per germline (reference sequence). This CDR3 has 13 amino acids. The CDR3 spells CASSPVGNTEAFF. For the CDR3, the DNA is TGTGCCAGCAGCCCCGTGGGGAACACTGAAGCTTTCTTT. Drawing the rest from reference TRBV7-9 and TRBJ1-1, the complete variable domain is DTGVSQNPRHKITKRGQNVTFRCDPISEHNRLYWYRQTLGQGPEFLTYFQNEAQLEKSRLLSDRFSAERPKGSFSTLEIQRTEQGDSAMYLCASSPVGNTEAFFGQGTRLTVV.

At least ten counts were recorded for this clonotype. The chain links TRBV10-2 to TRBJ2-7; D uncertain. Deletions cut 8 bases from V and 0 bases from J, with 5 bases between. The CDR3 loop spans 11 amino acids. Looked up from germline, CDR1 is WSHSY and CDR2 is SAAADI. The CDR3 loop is CASGPSYEQYF. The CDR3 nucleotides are TGCGCCAGCGGGCCCTCCTACGAGCAGTACTTC.

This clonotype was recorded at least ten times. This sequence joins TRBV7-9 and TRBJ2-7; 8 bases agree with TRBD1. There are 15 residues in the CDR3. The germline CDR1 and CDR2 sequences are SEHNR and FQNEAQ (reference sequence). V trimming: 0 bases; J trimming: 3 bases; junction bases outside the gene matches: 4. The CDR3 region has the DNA TGTGCCAGCAGCTTAGCGCCTACAGGGGGCTACGAGCAGTACTTC. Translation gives CASSLAPTGGYEQYF.

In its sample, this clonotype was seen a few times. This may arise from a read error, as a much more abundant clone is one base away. The CDR3 coding sequence is TGTGCCAGCAGCTTAGGACAGAATGACTATGGCTACACCTTC. Translated, it gives CASSLGQNDYGYTF. The V gene is TRBV7-9, the J gene TRBJ1-2; a weak D match, TRBD1 (5 bases). CDR1 and CDR2 from the germline V gene are SEHNR and FQNEAQ (reference sequence). Trimming took 1 base from V and 3 from J, leaving 9 bases between them. This CDR3 region has 14 residues.